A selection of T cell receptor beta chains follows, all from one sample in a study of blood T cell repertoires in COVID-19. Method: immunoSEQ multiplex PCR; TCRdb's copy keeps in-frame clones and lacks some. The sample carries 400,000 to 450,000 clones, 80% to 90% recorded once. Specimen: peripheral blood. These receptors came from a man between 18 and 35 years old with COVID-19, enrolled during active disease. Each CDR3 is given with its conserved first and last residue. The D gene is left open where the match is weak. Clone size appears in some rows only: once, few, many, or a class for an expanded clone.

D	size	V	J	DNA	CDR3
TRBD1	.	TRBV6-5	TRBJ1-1	TGTGCCAGCAGTTACAGACAGGGAACTGAAGCTTTCTTT	CASSYRQGTEAFF
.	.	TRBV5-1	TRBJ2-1	TGCGCCAGCAGCTTAGTGTCGTACGGTGGTGAGCAGTTCTTC	CASSLVSYGGEQFF
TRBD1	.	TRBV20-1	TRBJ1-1	TGCAGTGCCTACAGGGGTGAAGCTTTCTTT	CSAYRGEAFF
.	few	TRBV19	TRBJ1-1	TGTGCCAGTAGTAAGCCGGGCGGGACTGAAGCTTTCTTT	CASSKPGGTEAFF
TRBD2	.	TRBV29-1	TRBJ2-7	TGCAGCGTTGACGGCGGGAGGAACCCCTACGAGCAGTACTTC	CSVDGGRNPYEQYF
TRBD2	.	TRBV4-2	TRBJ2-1	TGTGCCAGCAGCCTAGCGGGGGGTGGGGAGCAGTTCTTC	CASSLAGGGEQFF
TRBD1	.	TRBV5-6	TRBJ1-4	TGTGCCAGCAGCACAGGGACAGTCGAAAAACTGTTTTTT	CASSTGTVEKLFF
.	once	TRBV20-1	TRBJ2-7	TGCAGTGCTAGTCACAGTTTAAACGAGCAGTACTTC	CSASHSLNEQYF
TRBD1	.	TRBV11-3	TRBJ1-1	TGTGCCAGCAGCTTAGTATGGCAGGGGGGAAGGTACACTGAAGCTTTCTTT	CASSLVWQGGRYTEAFF
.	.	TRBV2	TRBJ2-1	TGTGCCAGCAGTAGGGACTTAGGGGAGCAGTTCTTC	CASSRDLGEQFF
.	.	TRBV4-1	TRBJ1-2	TGCGCCAGCAGCACACAAATCGACGGGAGATATGGCTACACCTTC	CASSTQIDGRYGYTF
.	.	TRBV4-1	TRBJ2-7	TGCGCCAGCAGCCAAGATGAAAACGGCTCCTACGAGCAGTACTTC	CASSQDENGSYEQYF
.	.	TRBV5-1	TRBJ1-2	TGCGCCAGCAGCATTTGGAGGGTAGGGGATGACTATGGCTACACCTTC	CASSIWRVGDDYGYTF
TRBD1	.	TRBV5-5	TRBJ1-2	TGTGCCAGCAGCTCACAGGGGGCGCGAGGCTACACCTTC	CASSSQGARGYTF
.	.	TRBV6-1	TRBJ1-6	TGTGCCAGCAGTGAAGCCGGCCGGGAGCGCGGAAATTCACCCCTCCACTTT	CASSEAGRERGNSPLHF
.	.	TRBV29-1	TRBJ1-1	TGCAGCGTCGAGCCACTTCTAACTGAAGCTTTCTTT	CSVEPLLTEAFF
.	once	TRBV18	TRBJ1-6	TGTGCCAGCTCACCGCCGGACGGAGGAAATTCACCCCTCCACTTT	CASSPPDGGNSPLHF
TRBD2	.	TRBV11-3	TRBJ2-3	TGTGCCAGCAGCTTAGAGCCTAGCGGGAGCTACACAGATACGCAGTATTTT	CASSLEPSGSYTDTQYF
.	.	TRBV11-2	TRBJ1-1	TGTGCCAGCAGCCCTCTGAACACTGAAGCTTTCTTT	CASSPLNTEAFF
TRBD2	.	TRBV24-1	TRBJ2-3	TGTGCCACCAGCGATAGCGGGAGCGTTGGGACGGGGACAGATACGCAGTATTTT	CATSDSGSVGTGTDTQYF
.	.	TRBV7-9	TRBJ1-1	TGTGCCAGCAGTTCAGGGAGGGGGTACACTGAAGCTTTCTTT	CASSSGRGYTEAFF
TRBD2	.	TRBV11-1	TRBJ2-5	TGTGCCAGCAGCAAACGGACTAGCCGACAGGAGACCCAGTACTTC	CASSKRTSRQETQYF
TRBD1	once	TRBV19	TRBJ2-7	TGTGCCAGTAGCCTGAGACAGGGGATCGACGAGCAGTACTTC	CASSLRQGIDEQYF
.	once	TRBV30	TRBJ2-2	TGTGCCTGGAGTCCCGCCCCAGCGGTAATCACCGGGGAGCTGTTTTTT	CAWSPAPAVITGELFF
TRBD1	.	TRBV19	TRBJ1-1	TGTGCCAGTGGACAGGGGAACACTGAAGCTTTCTTT	CASGQGNTEAFF
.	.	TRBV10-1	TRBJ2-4	TGCGCCAGCAGTAACGTCGGGGGACGGGACAAAAACATTCAGTACTTC	CASSNVGGRDKNIQYF
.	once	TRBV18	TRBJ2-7	TGTGCCAGCTCACCAGGGACATTCTACGAGCAGTACTTC	CASSPGTFYEQYF